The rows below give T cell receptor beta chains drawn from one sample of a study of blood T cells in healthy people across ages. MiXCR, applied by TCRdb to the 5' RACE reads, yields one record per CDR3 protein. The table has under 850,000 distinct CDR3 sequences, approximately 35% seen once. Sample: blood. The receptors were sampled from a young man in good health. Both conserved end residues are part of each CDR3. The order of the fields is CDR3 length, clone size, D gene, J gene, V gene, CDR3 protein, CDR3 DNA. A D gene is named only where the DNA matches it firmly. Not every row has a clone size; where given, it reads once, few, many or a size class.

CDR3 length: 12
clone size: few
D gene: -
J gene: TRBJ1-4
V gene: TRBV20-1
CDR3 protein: CSATATNEKLFF
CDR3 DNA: TGCAGTGCTACAGCAACTAATGAAAAACTGTTTTTT

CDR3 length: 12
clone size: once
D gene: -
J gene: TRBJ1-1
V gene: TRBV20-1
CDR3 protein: CSAGSANTEAFF
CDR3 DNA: TGCAGTGCCGGGTCAGCGAACACTGAAGCTTTCTTT

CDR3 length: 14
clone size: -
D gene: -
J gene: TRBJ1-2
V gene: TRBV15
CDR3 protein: CATSRVLLDSGYTF
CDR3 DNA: TGTGCCACCAGCAGAGTCCTCTTAGACAGCGGCTACACCTTC

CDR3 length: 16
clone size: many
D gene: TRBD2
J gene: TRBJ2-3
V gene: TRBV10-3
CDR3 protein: CAISGPTSGGTDTQYF
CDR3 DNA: TGTGCCATCAGTGGGCCGACTAGCGGGGGGACAGATACGCAGTATTTT

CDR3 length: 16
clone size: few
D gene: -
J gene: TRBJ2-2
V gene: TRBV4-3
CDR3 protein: CASSQEPRGYTGELFF
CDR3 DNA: TGCGCCAGCAGCCAAGAACCGAGGGGATACACCGGGGAGCTGTTTTTT

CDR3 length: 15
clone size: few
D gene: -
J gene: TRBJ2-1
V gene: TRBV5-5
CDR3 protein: CASSLKANSYNEQFF
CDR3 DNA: TGTGCCAGCAGCTTGAAGGCAAACTCCTACAATGAGCAGTTCTTC

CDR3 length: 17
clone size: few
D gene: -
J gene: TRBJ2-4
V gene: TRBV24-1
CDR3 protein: CATQWVGTEIAKNIQYF
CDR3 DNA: TGTGCCACCCAATGGGTTGGGACCGAAATAGCCAAAAACATTCAGTACTTC

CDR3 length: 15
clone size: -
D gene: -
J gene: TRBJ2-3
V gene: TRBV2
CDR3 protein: CASTPGTSGTDTQYF
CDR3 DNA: TGTGCCAGCACCCCAGGGACCTCTGGCACAGATACGCAGTATTTT

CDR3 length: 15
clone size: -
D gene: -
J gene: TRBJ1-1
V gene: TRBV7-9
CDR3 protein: CASSPLYMSSTEAFF
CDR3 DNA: TGTGCCAGCAGCCCGCTGTACATGTCTAGCACTGAAGCTTTCTTT

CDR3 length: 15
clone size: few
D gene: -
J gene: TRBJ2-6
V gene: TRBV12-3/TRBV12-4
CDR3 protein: CASSLGKTGANVLTF
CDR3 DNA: TGTGCCAGCAGTTTAGGTAAAACTGGGGCCAACGTCCTGACTTTC

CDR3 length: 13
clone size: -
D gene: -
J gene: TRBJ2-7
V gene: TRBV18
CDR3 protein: CASSPLDVNEQYF
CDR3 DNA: TGTGCCAGCTCACCCCTGGATGTCAATGAGCAGTACTTC

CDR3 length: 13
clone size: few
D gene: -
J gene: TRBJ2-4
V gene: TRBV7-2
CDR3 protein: CASSLDRESIQYF
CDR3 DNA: TGTGCCAGCAGCCTTGATCGGGAAAGCATTCAGTACTTC

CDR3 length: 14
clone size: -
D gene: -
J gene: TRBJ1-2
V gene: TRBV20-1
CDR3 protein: CSARDSALNYGHTF
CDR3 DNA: TGCAGTGCTAGAGACTCCGCTCTCAACTATGGCCACACCTTC

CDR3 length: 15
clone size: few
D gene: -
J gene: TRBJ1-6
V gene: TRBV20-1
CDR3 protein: CSAVRGSPMNSPLHF
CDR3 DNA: TGCAGTGCTGTCAGAGGTTCCCCAATGAATTCACCCCTCCACTTT

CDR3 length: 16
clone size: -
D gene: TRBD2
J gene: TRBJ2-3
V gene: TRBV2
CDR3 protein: CASRALAGATTDTQYF
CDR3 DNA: TGTGCCAGCAGAGCTCTAGCGGGGGCCACCACAGATACGCAGTATTTT

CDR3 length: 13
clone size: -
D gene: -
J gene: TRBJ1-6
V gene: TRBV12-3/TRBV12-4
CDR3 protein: CASRGDRNSPLHF
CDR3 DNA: TGTGCCAGCAGGGGAGACAGGAATTCACCCCTCCACTTT

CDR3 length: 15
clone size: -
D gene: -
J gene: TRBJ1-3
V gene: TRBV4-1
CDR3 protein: CASSQGWNSGNTIYF
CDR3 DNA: TGCGCCAGCAGCCAAGGGTGGAACTCTGGAAACACCATATATTTT

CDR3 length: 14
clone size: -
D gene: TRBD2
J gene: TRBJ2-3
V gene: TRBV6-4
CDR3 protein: CASSDGGGADTQYF
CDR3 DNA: TGTGCCAGCAGTGACGGCGGGGGGGCAGATACGCAGTATTTT

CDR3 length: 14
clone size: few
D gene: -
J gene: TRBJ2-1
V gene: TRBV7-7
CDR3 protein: CASSLGSTGNEQFF
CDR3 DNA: TGTGCCAGCAGCTTAGGGAGTACAGGCAATGAGCAGTTCTTC

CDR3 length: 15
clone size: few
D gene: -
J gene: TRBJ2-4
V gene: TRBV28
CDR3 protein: CASSSWDFTKNIQYF
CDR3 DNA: TGTGCCAGCAGTTCCTGGGACTTTACCAAAAACATTCAGTACTTC

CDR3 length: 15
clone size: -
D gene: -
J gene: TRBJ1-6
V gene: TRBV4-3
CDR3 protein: CAGSQGSGVNSPLHF
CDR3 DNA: TGCGCCGGCAGCCAAGGGTCAGGAGTCAATTCACCCCTCCACTTT

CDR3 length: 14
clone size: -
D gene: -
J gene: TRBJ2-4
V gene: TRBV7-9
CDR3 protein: CATHVLGAKNIQYF
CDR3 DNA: TGTGCCACGCACGTCCTCGGAGCCAAAAACATTCAGTACTTC

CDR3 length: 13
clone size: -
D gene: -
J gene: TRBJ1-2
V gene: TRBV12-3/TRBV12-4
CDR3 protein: CACSLKRNGGYTF
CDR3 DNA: TGTGCCTGCAGTTTAAAAAGGAACGGTGGCTACACCTTC

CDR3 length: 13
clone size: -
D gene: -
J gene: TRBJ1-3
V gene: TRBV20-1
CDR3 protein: CGADHSSGNTIYF
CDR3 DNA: TGCGGTGCTGACCACAGCTCTGGAAACACCATATATTTT

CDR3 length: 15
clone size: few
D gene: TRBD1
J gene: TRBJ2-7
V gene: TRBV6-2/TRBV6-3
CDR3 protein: CASRLRTGGNYEQYF
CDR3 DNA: TGTGCCAGCAGACTGAGGACAGGGGGTAACTACGAGCAGTACTTC

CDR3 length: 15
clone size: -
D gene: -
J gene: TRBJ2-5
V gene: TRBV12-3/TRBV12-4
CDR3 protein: CASSLGASGEETQYF
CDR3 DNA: TGTGCCAGCAGTTTGGGGGCTAGCGGCGAAGAGACCCAGTACTTC

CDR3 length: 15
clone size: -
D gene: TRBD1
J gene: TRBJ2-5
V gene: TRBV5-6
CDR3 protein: CASNQQGVGWNEQYF
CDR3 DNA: TGTGCCAGCAACCAACAGGGGGTTGGCTGGAATGAGCAGTACTTC

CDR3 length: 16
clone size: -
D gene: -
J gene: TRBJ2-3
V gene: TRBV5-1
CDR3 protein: CASSLVQGGSTDRQYF
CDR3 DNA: TGCGCCAGCAGCTTGGTGCAGGGGGGGAGCACAGATAGGCAGTATTTT

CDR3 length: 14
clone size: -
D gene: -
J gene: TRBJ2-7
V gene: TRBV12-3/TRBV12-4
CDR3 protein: CASSSPVSRSEQYF
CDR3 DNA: TGTGCCAGCAGTTCCCCCGTCTCGCGTTCCGAGCAGTACTTC

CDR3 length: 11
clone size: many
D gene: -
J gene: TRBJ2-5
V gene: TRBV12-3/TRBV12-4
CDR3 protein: CASRVQETQYF
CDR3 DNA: TGTGCCAGCAGGGTCCAAGAGACCCAGTACTTC

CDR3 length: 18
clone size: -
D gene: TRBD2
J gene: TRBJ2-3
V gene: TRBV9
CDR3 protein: CASSVGPSGGPSTDTQYF
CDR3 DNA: TGTGCCAGCAGCGTAGGCCCTAGCGGGGGGCCTAGCACAGATACGCAGTATTTT

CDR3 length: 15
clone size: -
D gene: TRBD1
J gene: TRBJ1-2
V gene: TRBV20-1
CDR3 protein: CSARDHKTGGVGYTF
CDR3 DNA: TGCAGTGCTAGAGATCATAAGACAGGGGGGGTGGGCTACACCTTC

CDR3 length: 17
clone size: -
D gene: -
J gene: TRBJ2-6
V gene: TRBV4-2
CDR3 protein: CASSQERGGSGANVLTF
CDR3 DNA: TGTGCCAGCAGCCAAGAACGAGGGGGTTCTGGGGCCAACGTCCTGACTTTC

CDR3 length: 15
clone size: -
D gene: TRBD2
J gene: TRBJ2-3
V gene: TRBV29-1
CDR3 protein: CSVEGQRETPDTQYF
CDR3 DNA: TGCAGCGTTGAAGGTCAGCGGGAGACCCCAGATACGCAGTATTTT

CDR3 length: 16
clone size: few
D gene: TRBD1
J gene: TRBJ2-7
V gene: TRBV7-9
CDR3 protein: CASSGRDRPGPYEQYF
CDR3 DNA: TGTGCCAGCAGCGGACGGGACAGGCCAGGCCCCTACGAGCAGTACTTC

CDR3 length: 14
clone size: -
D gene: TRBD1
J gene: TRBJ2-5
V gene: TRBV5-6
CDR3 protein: CASSLRTGATEQYF
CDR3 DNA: TGTGCCAGCAGCCTCAGGACAGGGGCAACGGAGCAGTACTTC

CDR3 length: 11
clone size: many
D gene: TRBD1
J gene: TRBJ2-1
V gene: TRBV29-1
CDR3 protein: CSVDRANEQFF
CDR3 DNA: TGCAGCGTCGACAGGGCCAATGAGCAGTTCTTC

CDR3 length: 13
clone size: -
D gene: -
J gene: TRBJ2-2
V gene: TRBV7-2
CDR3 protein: CASSLTVTGELFF
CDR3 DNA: TGTGCCAGCAGCTTAACGGTCACCGGGGAGCTGTTTTTT

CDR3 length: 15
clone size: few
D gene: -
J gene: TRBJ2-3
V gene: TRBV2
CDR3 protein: CASSEDSVNTDTQYF
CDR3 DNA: TGTGCCAGCAGTGAAGACTCGGTCAACACAGATACGCAGTATTTT